Listed here is a single T cell receptor beta chain. Sample time point: cycle 4 day 1 (C4D1), after around six weeks of nivolumab. All patients experienced relapse after autologous stem cell transplantation, and brentuximab vedotin exposure was variable. Complete response, partial response or progressive disease constituted the best response categories observed. The data stem from a study of PD-1 blockade in classical Hodgkin lymphoma. The CDR3 has 14 amino acids. Germline CDR1 is LNHNV and CDR2 is YYDKDF (reference sequence). Trimming left V 1 base short and J 4 bases short, with 9 bases between. This table comes from immunoSEQ multiplex PCR, and its TCRdb copy is limited to in-frame clones, with some not included. This sample has 90,000 to 140,000 clones, with roughly 90% found just once.

The rearrangement uses TRBV15 and TRBJ2-3, with unresolved D. The specimen comprised peripheral blood mononuclear cells (PBMCs), sampled before the fourth cycle of nivolumab. The receptor was isolated from a human donor with classical Hodgkin lymphoma. The CDR3 sequence: CATSRVGDADTQYF. CDR3 nucleotides: TGTGCCACCAGCAGAGTTGGGGATGCAGATACGCAGTATTTT.